Shown below are 10 T cell receptor beta chains from a single sample sequenced in a study of early T cells in non-severe SARS-CoV-2 infection (dated by TCRdb to about 2021). The protocol used for the library was 5' RACE. TCRdb lists the instrument as NextSeq 500. TCRdb redid the processing of the public reads, applying fastp at Q25 and MiXCR, and retained in-frame beta chains. Merged by CDR3 protein, the rows form single entries marked with the most common genes and DNA. Across this sample there are more than 25,000 distinct CDR3 sequences, with around 5% seen only once. The ten most abundant clones make up 4% to 5.5% of the sample. The sequencing input was whole blood. The receptors derive from an adult who was a healthcare worker with PCR-confirmed SARS-CoV-2 infection or an uninfected control (not recorded which).

This clonotype has ten or more counts. The chain has TRBV28 and TRBJ2-7; the D gene could be TRBD1 or TRBD2 (6 bases each). Per the germline V gene, CDR1 is MDHEN and CDR2 is SYDVKM. The CDR3 consists of 17 residues. V was trimmed by 7 bases and J by 5 bases, leaving 27 bases between them. CDR3 sequence (DNA): TGTGCCAGCATTCCTCATGGGGGGACAACCACAGGGCACGAGCAGTACTTC. Translating it yields CASIPHGGTTTGHEQYF.

In this sample, this clonotype turned up many times. V usage is TRBV5-5 and J usage is TRBJ2-3, with 8 bases identical to TRBD2. V trimming: 7 bases; J trimming: 4 bases; junction bases outside the gene matches: 5. The CDR3 is 13 amino acids. CDR1 is SGHKS, CDR2 YYEKEE, per germline (reference sequence). CDR3 sequence (DNA): TGTGCCAGCGCACGGGAGGGCTCAGATACGCAGTATTTT. It specifies CASAREGSDTQYF.

Many counts were recorded for this clonotype. This sequence joins TRBV27 and TRBJ2-4, with 11 positions matching TRBD2. There are 19 residues in the CDR3. Germline trimming cut 1 base from V and 0 bases from J; bases unmatched to any gene: 8. The germline V gene has CDR1 MNHEY and CDR2 SMNVEV (reference sequence). CDR3 sequence reads: CASSLLGTSGTLAKNIQYF. CDR3 bases: TGTGCCAGCAGTTTATTGGGGACTAGCGGAACCTTAGCCAAAAACATTCAGTACTTC.

This clonotype showed up many times. In nucleotides, the CDR3 is TGCGCCAGCAGCTTGGACACAGGGGCGAACACTGAAGCTTTCTTT. It encodes CASSLDTGANTEAFF. This chain joins TRBV5-1 and TRBJ1-1, with 7 bases fitting TRBD1. CDR3 length: 15 amino acids. The trim removed 0 bases at V and 1 base at J, leaving 3 bases unmatched. Germline-derived CDR1 and CDR2 are SGHRS and YFSETQ. The full variable domain, its missing parts supplied by reference TRBV5-1 and TRBJ1-1, is KAGVTQTPRYLIKTRGQQVTLSCSPISGHRSVSWYQQTPGQGLQFLFEYFSETQRNKGNFPGRFSGRQFSNSRSEMNVSTLELGDSALYLCASSLDTGANTEAFFGQGTRLTVV.

This clonotype was detected many times. This rearrangement joins TRBV6-5 to TRBJ1-2; a weak D match, TRBD1 (6 bases). The CDR3 is 14 amino acids. V lost 2 bases and J 6 bases, leaving 13 bases between the germline ends. Germline V gene data show CDR1 as MNHEY and CDR2 as SVGAGI. In DNA, the CDR3 is TGTGCCAGCAGTTACGGGGGGCGGGGAGATGGCTACACCTTC. Its translation: CASSYGGRGDGYTF.

This clonotype was observed at least ten times. The chain couples TRBV7-2 to TRBJ2-1; TRBD2 aligns across 9 bases. The CDR3 is made up of 17 amino acids. Germline loops: CDR1 SGHTA, CDR2 FQGNSA. With 5 bases clipped from V and 7 bases from J, the junction kept 15 bases outside the gene matches. CDR3 DNA: TGTGCCAGCAGCCCGAGAAGTATATCGACTAGCGGTAATGAGCAGTTCTTC. Translated, it gives CASSPRSISTSGNEQFF.

This clonotype was detected many times. The J gene is TRBJ2-1, the V gene TRBV20-1; 7 bases align to TRBD2. Unmatched junction bases numbered 5, after V lost 5 bases and J lost 10 bases. The length of the CDR3 is 11 residues. CDR1 is DFQATT, CDR2 SNEGSKA, per germline (reference sequence). The CDR3 nucleotides read TGCAGTGCTTGGACTAGGCGGGAGCAGTTCTTC. Translation: CSAWTRREQFF.

Turning to this clonotype: A much larger clone lies a single base off, so this may be a read error. The chain carries TRBV27 and TRBJ2-1; D is ambiguous. Trimming removed 5 bases from V and 0 bases from J, with 20 bases in between. The CDR3 runs to 18 residues. CDR1 is MNHEY and CDR2 is SMNVEV in the germline V gene (reference sequence). DNA for the CDR3: TGTGCCAGCAGTCTTAGATCACCGGAACGTAGCTCCTACAATGAGCAGTTCTTC. It translates to CASSLRSPERSSYNEQFF.

This clonotype has at least ten counts. V and J are TRBV20-1 and TRBJ1-1, with D possibly matching TRBD1 (6 bases). The CDR3 loop spans 15 amino acids. Germline values: CDR1 DFQATT, CDR2 SNEGSKA (reference sequence). V dropped 0 bases and J dropped 2 bases, with 13 bases sitting between them. The CDR3 nucleotides read TGCAGTGCTAGAGATCACCGGGGGGCCAACACTGAAGCTTTCTTT. As protein: CSARDHRGANTEAFF.

This clonotype was picked up many times. The rearrangement links TRBV5-1 to TRBJ2-7, with D tentatively TRBD1 (6 bases). V lost 2 bases and J 0 bases, leaving 15 bases between the germline ends. The length of the CDR3 is 16 residues. Germline assignment: CDR1 SGHRS and CDR2 YFSETQ. The DNA of the CDR3 is TGCGCCAGCAGCTTTGGCCCGGGGACAAGCTCCTACGAGCAGTACTTC. Its protein is CASSFGPGTSSYEQYF.